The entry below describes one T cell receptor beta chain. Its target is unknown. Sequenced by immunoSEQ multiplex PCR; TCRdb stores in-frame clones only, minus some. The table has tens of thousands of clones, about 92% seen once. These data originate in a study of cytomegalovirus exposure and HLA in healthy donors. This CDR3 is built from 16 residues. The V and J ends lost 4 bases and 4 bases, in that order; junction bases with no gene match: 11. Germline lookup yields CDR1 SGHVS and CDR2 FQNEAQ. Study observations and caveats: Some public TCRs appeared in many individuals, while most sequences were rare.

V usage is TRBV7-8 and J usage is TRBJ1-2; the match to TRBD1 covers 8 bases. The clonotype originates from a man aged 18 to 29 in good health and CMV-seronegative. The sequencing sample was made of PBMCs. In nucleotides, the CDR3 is TGTGCCAGCAGCTCCGTACCGGGACAGGAGATCTATGGCTACACCTTC. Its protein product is CASSSVPGQEIYGYTF.